This entry is about one T cell receptor beta chain. The CDR3 runs to 16 residues. Germline V gene data show CDR1 as MNHNY and CDR2 as SVGAGI (reference sequence). V was cut by 5 bases and J by 1 base, with 17 bases left in between. In the study's own analysis: Estimated nucleated cell counts came from reference gene primer amplification. Sequencing was performed with immunoSEQ multiplex PCR; in TCRdb, only in-frame clones are kept and a portion is missing. Clone size and V and J calls were adopted from that table, with D and trimming inferred from the DNA. The data contain fewer than 250,000 clones, approximately 84% of them singletons. The record originates from a study of blood T cell repertoires in COVID-19. For the study at large: Samples taken during acute and convalescent COVID-19 were collected in the United States, Italy and Spain. T cells, B-cell-depleted T cells, or PBMCs provided the cDNA or gDNA that served as material.

The chain has TRBV6-6 and TRBJ1-2; D is perhaps TRBD1 (6 bases). The receptor was derived from a man aged 45-65 years with acute or convalescent COVID-19. Sequencing was carried out using peripheral blood. CDR3 coding DNA: TGTGCCAGCAGTAAACAGGGACAAATCTTTAACTATGGCTACACCTTC. Translation gives CASSKQGQIFNYGYTF.